This TCR beta chain stems from a study of CD8 T cells in Susac syndrome. With random hexamers, 0.5 to 1 ug RNA was reverse transcribed. A single record per CDR3 protein comes from TCRdb applying MiXCR to the immunoSEQ multiplex PCR reads. The table includes 200,000 to 250,000 distinct CDR3 sequences, around 95% detected once. Germline V gives CDR1 SGHTA, CDR2 FQGTGA. This CDR3 spans 13 amino acids. V was clipped by 2 bases and J by 3 bases, with 7 bases between them. The receptor comes from a human donor with multiple sclerosis. V gene TRBV7-3 combines with J gene TRBJ1-1, with D hard to call. The sample taken for sequencing was CD4+ T cells from PBMCs. The CDR3 protein is CASSLDIDTEAFF. In nucleotides, the CDR3 is TGTGCCAGCAGCTTAGACATCGACACTGAAGCTTTCTTT.